The source of this T cell receptor beta chain is a study of response to subunit inactivated influenza vaccine. Study conclusions and caveats: Authors suggested that a seasonal influenza vaccination recruits few new T cells each time.

In regard to this clonotype: No antigen is known for it.

Using its own MiXCR run on the RT-PCR reads, TCRdb lists one record per CDR3 protein. The sample yields about 500,000 distinct CDR3 sequences, more than 15% seen once. The receptor's source is a man between 50 and 69 years old who received an inactivated influenza vaccine. Specimen: CD4+ T cells sorted from PBMCs, collected less than 25 months after vaccination.

The CDR3 is CSARDDRVPGQETQYF. CDR3 coding DNA: TGCAGTGCTAGGGATGACAGGGTCCCGGGCCAAGAGACCCAGTACTTC. The rearrangement uses TRBV20-1 and TRBJ2-5; 7 positions match TRBD1. Germline V gene lookup returns CDR1 DFQATT and CDR2 SNEGSKA (reference sequence). CDR3 size: 16 residues. Losses at the gene ends were 3 bases for V and 1 base for J; bases not matched to a gene: 11.